The source of this T cell receptor beta chain is a study of CXCR3-negative and CXCR3-positive naive CD8 T cells. In regard to this clonotype: The antigen is undetermined.

Study-wide points: Naive CXCR3-positive and CXCR3-negative cells shared TRBV-TRBJ usage; memory cells diverged. Diversity was high in both naive subsets and much lower in memory cells.

Germline loops: CDR1 MNHEY, CDR2 SVGAGI. The CDR3 loop spans 14 amino acids. UMI-labeled 5' RACE yielded the TRB cDNA libraries. From its re-call of the 5' RACE reads, TCRdb lists each CDR3 protein once, without DNA. The sample yields over 45,000 distinct CDR3 sequences, of which the top ten take up 15%. This sequence joins TRBV6-5 and TRBJ1-1. The sequenced sample consisted of memory CD8+ T cells from blood. This TCR was recovered from a human donor in good health. Some clones in this sample may be carry-over from other donors' samples. This CDR3 is CASSYSAFFTEAFF.